This T cell receptor (delta chain) was sequenced for a study of γδ T cells in repeated Plasmodium falciparum infection. This clone was seen repeatedly, ten times or more. The likely explanation is a read error, given a far larger clone one base away. Other DNA sequences within the sample encode an identical CDR3. TCRdb made new clone calls on the multiplex PCR reads using CATT. The sample gives 53,000 or so delta-chain clones, 1.9% of which show up once; roughly 25% is in the top ten. Sequencing was performed on gamma-delta T cells from blood. The clonotype originates from a pool of human donors (malaria-infected and uninfected, not separated).

CDR3 coding DNA: TGTGCTCTTGGCTTCCTACCCCTGTCGTACTGGGGGCTCCGATACACCGATAAACTCATCTTT. Its protein product is CALGFLPLSYWGLRYTDKLIF. The V call is TRDV1, the J call TRDJ1; D possibly uses TRDD2 or TRDD3 (8 bases each). No J gene was available from TCRdb, and it was assigned here by a germline match of the DNA. The V and J ends lost 6 bases and 0 bases respectively, with 32 bases between them. The CDR3 contains 21 residues. CDR1 and CDR2 from the germline V gene are TSWWSYY and QGS.